The 20 T cell receptor beta chains presented below share a single source sample, sequenced in a study of blood T cell repertoires in COVID-19 (dated by TCRdb to the early 2020s). The library was prepared using the immunoSEQ multiplex PCR assay. In TCRdb, the immuneACCESS table is reduced to in-frame sequences with V and J assigned. These tables do not hold every clone; where another copy was compared, an unresolved V gene accounts for under half, and the others remain unexplained. This sample comprises 350,000 or so clones, 65% to 90% of them detected only once. The top ten clonotypes cover roughly 4.2% of the sample. The sequencing input was PBMCs or T cells enriched from blood (not recorded which). These TCRs come from a woman aged 40 to 49 with acute COVID-19.

The CDR3 DNA follows: TGTGCCAGCAGTTCGAGGGGGGGATTAGGAAATTCACCCCTCCACTTT. Translating it yields CASSSRGGLGNSPLHF. This chain connects TRBV27 to TRBJ1-6; perhaps TRBD1 as D (6 bases). V was trimmed by 4 bases and J by 7 bases, leaving 17 bases between them. The CDR3 sequence is 16 residues long. The germline V gene encodes CDR1 MNHEY and CDR2 SMNVEV (reference sequence).

The V and J genes are TRBV19 and TRBJ1-2; D not resolved. The CDR3 contains 13 residues. Trimming shortened V by 3 bases and J by 2 bases, and 7 bases separated the two germline ends. From germline, CDR1 is LNHDA and CDR2 SQIVND (reference sequence). The CDR3 reads CASSISQNYGYTF. For the CDR3, the DNA is TGTGCCAGTAGTATCTCACAGAACTATGGCTACACCTTC. Based on the CDR3 plus reference TRBV19 and TRBJ1-2, the full variable domain is DGGITQSPKYLFRKEGQNVTLSCEQNLNHDAMYWYRQDPGQGLRLIYYSQIVNDFQKGDIAEGYSVSREKKESFPLTVTSAQKNPTAFYLCASSISQNYGYTFGSGTRLTVV.

The V and J genes are TRBV4-1 and TRBJ2-3, with TRBD1 matching 11 bases. The CDR3 is made up of 17 amino acids. Germline V CDR1 and CDR2: MGHRA, YSYEKL. The ends lost 3 bases at V and 1 base at J; junction bases unmatched: 6. This CDR3 reads CASSQIRTGGGTDTQYF. CDR3 in DNA: TGCGCCAGCAGCCAGATTCGGACAGGGGGCGGCACAGATACGCAGTATTTT.

The CDR3 coding sequence is TGTGCCAGCTCACGAGATACTGAAGCTTTCTTT. Its protein product is CASSRDTEAFF. This rearrangement joins TRBV18 to TRBJ1-1; D call uncertain. The germline V gene has CDR1 KGHSH and CDR2 LQKENI. Between the trimmed V and J ends, which lost 4 bases and 5 bases, there was a span of 5 bases. This CDR3 spans 11 amino acids.

The rearrangement links TRBV7-8 to TRBJ2-2; 11 nucleotides match TRBD2. The V gene's germline CDR1 is SGHVS and CDR2 FQNEAQ. The CDR3 is 20 amino acids. The J segment lost 2 bases and the V segment lost 11 bases, leaving 22 bases of the junction unmatched. The CDR3, as DNA: TGTGCCCCCAGCCCTTTAGGGGCCCCACTAGCGGGAGCTAACACCGGGGAGCTGTTTTTT. It encodes CAPSPLGAPLAGANTGELFF. Variable domain in full (rest from reference TRBV7-8 and TRBJ2-2): GAGVSQSPRYKVAKRGQDVALRCDPISGHVSLFWYQQALGQGPEFLTYFQNEAQLDKSGLPSDRFFAERPEGSVSTLKIQRTQQEDSAVYLCAPSPLGAPLAGANTGELFFGEGSRLTVL.

The chain recombines TRBV13 with TRBJ2-7; D possibly corresponds to TRBD2 (5 bases). The CDR3 is 14 amino acids. V was cut by 0 bases and J by 2 bases, with 8 bases left in between. Germline V CDR1 and CDR2: PRHDT, FYEKMQ (reference sequence). CDR3 DNA: TGTGCCAGCAGCTTAGGTACTAGTACCTACGAGCAGTACTTC. This sequence encodes CASSLGTSTYEQYF.

The chain employs TRBV6-5 and TRBJ1-6; D is possibly TRBD1 (5 bases). The CDR3 sequence is 13 residues long. Trimming removed 8 bases at V and 10 bases at J, with 15 bases between. Germline V gives CDR1 MNHEY, CDR2 SVGAGI. This CDR3 reads CASRRGLESPLHF. In DNA, the CDR3 is TGTGCCAGCCGAAGGGGATTAGAGTCACCCCTCCACTTT.

There are a few counts of this clone. V is TRBV28 and J is TRBJ1-2; 7 nucleotides match TRBD1. CDR3 length: 15 amino acids. The germline CDR1 and CDR2 sequences are MDHEN and SYDVKM. V dropped 5 bases and J dropped 5; count of bases not matched to a gene: 11. The CDR3 DNA reads as TGTGCCAGCAGTCTCTACACAGGGGCCAAGTATGGCTACACCTTC. This codes for CASSLYTGAKYGYTF.

The sample holds one count of this clone. The chain recombines TRBV4-1 with TRBJ2-4, with D perhaps TRBD2 (6 bases). Germline CDR1 reads MGHRA; CDR2 reads YSYEKL. The CDR3 has 16 amino acids. The germline V and J ends were trimmed by 3 bases and 6 bases, with 18 bases remaining between them. The CDR3 DNA follows: TGCGCCAGCAGCCAGGGGCCGGGAGAGGTCGGAAACATTCAGTACTTC. It is translated as CASSQGPGEVGNIQYF.

Here the CDR3 DNA reads TGTGCCAGCAGCCCCCGACAGGGCCATGGCTACACCTTC. Its protein product is CASSPRQGHGYTF. This chain joins TRBV6-5 and TRBJ1-2; TRBD1 agrees at 7 bases. With 6 bases clipped from V and 6 bases from J, the junction kept 7 bases outside the gene matches. There are 13 residues in the CDR3. Germline V gene lookup returns CDR1 MNHEY and CDR2 SVGAGI.

The J gene is TRBJ2-1, the V gene TRBV4-3; 13 bases map to TRBD2. This CDR3 region has 21 residues. After removal of 2 bases from V and 0 bases from J, the junction contained 13 bases not matched to a gene. The V gene's germline CDR1 is LGHNA and CDR2 YSLEER. The chain's CDR3 is CASSQTSGTSGTHSSYNEQFF. CDR3 DNA sequence: TGCGCCAGCAGCCAAACATCCGGGACTAGCGGGACCCACTCCTCCTACAATGAGCAGTTCTTC.

This chain links TRBV6-2 or TRBV6-3 with TRBJ2-7, with D possibly TRBD2 on 6 matching bases. Trimming removed 2 bases at V and 2 bases at J, with 22 bases between. There are 18 residues in the CDR3. Germline V gene data show CDR1 as MNHEY and CDR2 as SVGEGT. The DNA for the CDR3 is TGTGCCAGCAGTTACGAAGCATTTAGGAGCGGGTATACCTACGAGCAGTACTTC. It codes for CASSYEAFRSGYTYEQYF.

CDR3 in DNA: TGTGCCAGCAGCCCGACAGGAGGAGCTTCACCCCTCCACTTT. The encoded protein is CASSPTGGASPLHF. V usage is TRBV7-2 and J usage is TRBJ1-6; perhaps TRBD1 as D (6 bases). V was shortened by 5 bases and J by 9 bases, with 14 bases between the two germline ends. This CDR3 region has 14 residues. Germline loops: CDR1 SGHTA, CDR2 FQGNSA.

The V call is TRBV29-1, the J call TRBJ2-1, with 8 positions matching TRBD2. This CDR3 has 13 residues. The J segment lost 7 bases and the V segment lost 7 bases, leaving 9 bases of the junction unmatched. In germline, CDR1 is SQVTM, CDR2 ANQGSEA. The CDR3 region has the DNA TGCAGCGGAGCCAGCGGGAGTTTTAATGAGCAGTTCTTC. It codes for CSGASGSFNEQFF.

This clone showed up just a few times. This sequence joins TRBV6-4 and TRBJ2-1, with TRBD2 identical over 10 bases. The ends lost 7 bases at V and 9 bases at J; junction bases unmatched: 12. The CDR3 length is 15 residues. Germline values: CDR1 MRHNA, CDR2 SNTAGT. Written as DNA, the CDR3 is TGTGCCAGCATGGAGCGGGAGGGTGATTCGAGTGAGCAGTTCTTC. It encodes CASMEREGDSSEQFF.

In this sample, this clone turned up once. The rearrangement links TRBV7-8 to TRBJ1-2; tentative D call: TRBD1 (6 bases). Per germline, CDR1 SGHVS and CDR2 FQNEAQ. The length of the CDR3 is 15 residues. Trimming cost V 5 bases and J 8 bases, with 21 bases left between them. CDR3 sequence reads: CASSPLGQAQSGYTF. The CDR3 DNA is TGTGCCAGCAGCCCGTTGGGACAAGCTCAATCAGGCTACACCTTC.

With regard to this clone: At one boundary the junction diverges from the germline segment, which might be a read error. The CDR3 is CASSLGLAGTETQYF. CDR3 nucleotides: TGTGCTAGCAGTCTCGGACTAGCGGGAACGGAAACCCAGTACTTC. This chain uses TRBV7-7 with TRBJ2-5; 12 bases are shared with TRBD2. The CDR3 runs 15 residues. Germline V gene lookup returns CDR1 SSHAT and CDR2 FNYEAQ (reference sequence).

The chain carries TRBV27 and TRBJ1-6; D is unclear. Germline V gives CDR1 MNHEY, CDR2 SMNVEV (reference sequence). V was trimmed by 6 bases and J by 5 bases, leaving 17 bases between them. The CDR3 is 16 residues long. Written as DNA, the CDR3 is TGTGCCAGCAGCGGTGACGGACTCGTACATAATTCACCCCTCCACTTT. Translation gives CASSGDGLVHNSPLHF.

The V call is TRBV10-3, the J call TRBJ2-3, with D unclear. The CDR3 sequence is 12 residues long. Trimming pared 8 bases from V and 4 bases from J, leaving 10 bases between. CDR1 is ENHRY and CDR2 is SYGVKD in the germline V gene. The CDR3 bases are TGTGCCATCTCCGAACACGCAGATACGCAGTATTTT. It yields the protein CAISEHADTQYF.

This clone was seen just once. The rearrangement joins TRBV7-3 to TRBJ1-1, with 9 positions matching TRBD1. J was trimmed by 5 bases and V by 1 base; bases with no gene match: 5. Germline CDR1 is SGHTA and CDR2 is FQGTGA. CDR3 size: 15 residues. DNA of the CDR3: TGTGCCAGCAGCTTAAGCCGGGACAGGGTTACTGAAGCTTTCTTT. It encodes CASSLSRDRVTEAFF.